Listed below are T cell receptor beta chains from one sample, sequenced in a study of shared clonotypes between healthy human individuals. TCRdb keeps only in-frame clones here, not all; method: immunoSEQ multiplex PCR. Of about 2.4 million clones listed, roughly 92% are singletons. Sequenced input: naive CD4+ T cells sorted from blood. All receptors derive from a man aged 18-30 years in good health. Both conserved end residues are part of each CDR3. The D gene is left open where the match is weak. Size values are once, few and many counts, or a class for expanded clones, and some rows have none.

clone size | J gene | D gene | V gene | CDR3 protein | CDR3 DNA
NA | TRBJ1-2 | NA | TRBV7-2 | CASSLGGKGPAWGYTF | TGTGCCAGCAGCTTAGGGGGGAAGGGTCCGGCTTGGGGCTACACCTTC
NA | TRBJ2-3 | NA | TRBV4-1 | CASSQAATGRTDTQYF | TGCGCCAGCAGCCAAGCGGCTACAGGCCGCACAGATACGCAGTATTTT
once | TRBJ2-7 | NA | TRBV5-4 | CASSLGGGTYEQYF | TGTGCCAGCAGCTTGGGTGGCGGCACCTACGAGCAGTACTTC
NA | TRBJ1-1 | TRBD1 | TRBV27 | CASSSPGGRVAFF | TGTGCCAGCAGTTCCCCAGGGGGCAGGGTAGCTTTCTTT
NA | TRBJ2-7 | TRBD1 | TRBV19 | CASRQGTGPYEQYF | TGTGCCAGTAGGCAGGGGACAGGGCCATACGAGCAGTACTTC
NA | TRBJ1-4 | TRBD1 | TRBV6-1 | CASSVSGTATNEKLFF | TGTGCCAGCAGTGTATCCGGGACAGCAACTAATGAAAAACTGTTTTTT
NA | TRBJ2-7 | TRBD1 | TRBV6-1 | CASSDPGQGASYEQYF | TGTGCCAGCAGTGACCCGGGACAGGGGGCTTCCTACGAGCAGTACTTC
NA | TRBJ2-3 | TRBD2 | TRBV6-6 | CATRLGAGGTQYF | TGTGCCACAAGGCTGGGGGCGGGGGGTACGCAGTATTTT
NA | TRBJ2-1 | TRBD2 | TRBV5-4 | CASSLALASGRANEQFF | TGTGCCAGCAGCTTGGCCCTAGCTAGCGGGAGGGCCAATGAGCAGTTCTTC
NA | TRBJ2-1 | TRBD2 | TRBV7-2 | CASSLVGTSGHNEQFF | TGTGCCAGCAGCTTAGTCGGGACTAGCGGACACAATGAGCAGTTCTTC
few | TRBJ1-1 | TRBD1 | TRBV5-1 | CASSSQGGMNTEAFF | TGCGCCAGCAGCTCTCAGGGGGGAATGAACACTGAAGCTTTCTTT
NA | TRBJ2-7 | NA | TRBV6-5 | CASSSIYEQYF | TGTGCCAGCAGTTCGATATACGAGCAGTACTTC
NA | TRBJ2-2 | NA | TRBV18 | CASSPGKDRLTGELFF | TGTGCCAGCTCACCTGGGAAGGACAGACTCACCGGGGAGCTGTTTTTT
once | TRBJ2-5 | NA | TRBV30 | CAWSVRGSWTQYF | TGTGCCTGGAGTGTTCGGGGCTCATGGACCCAGTACTTC
NA | TRBJ2-7 | NA | TRBV29-1 | CSVEGPGAPEQYF | TGCAGCGTTGAGGGACCAGGAGCTCCTGAGCAGTACTTC
NA | TRBJ2-4 | TRBD2 | TRBV18 | CASSQGLAGPNIQYF | TGTGCCAGCTCCCAGGGACTAGCGGGACCAAACATTCAGTACTTC
few | TRBJ1-5 | NA | TRBV10-3 | CATSLGEGRPQHF | TGTGCCACTTCACTTGGAGAAGGGAGGCCCCAGCATTTT
NA | TRBJ1-4 | NA | TRBV28 | CASYPGTLNEKLFF | TGTGCCAGCTATCCGGGTACCCTTAATGAAAAACTGTTTTTT
NA | TRBJ1-6 | TRBD1 | TRBV18 | CASSPTDRENSPLHF | TGTGCCAGCTCACCAACGGACAGGGAAAATTCACCCCTCCACTTT
NA | TRBJ1-6 | NA | TRBV5-1 | CASSFEWTRSYNSPLHF | TGCGCCAGCAGCTTTGAATGGACCCGCTCCTATAATTCACCCCTCCACTTT
NA | TRBJ2-7 | TRBD1 | TRBV18 | CASSPATGVEQYF | TGTGCCAGCTCACCCGCGACAGGGGTCGAGCAGTACTTC